This TCR beta chain comes out of a study of OX40 agonist ivuxolimab in advanced cancers. V was trimmed by 4 bases and J by 4 bases, leaving 12 bases between them. The germline CDR1 and CDR2 sequences are SGHDT and YYEEEE. The CDR3 spans 13 residues. Repertoires were generated with immunoSEQ multiplex PCR, while TCRdb's copy carries only in-frame clones and drops some. Of approximately 91,000 clones listed, about 86% are singletons. Autoimmune disease history or systemic immunosuppression disqualified patients. The specimen was CD4+ or CD8+ T cells sorted from blood, collected in a trial of the OX40 agonist ivuxolimab. This receptor was taken from an adult with an advanced solid tumor such as melanoma, head and neck, liver or kidney cancer. This chain joins TRBV5-6 and TRBJ2-7; D gene unclear. CDR3: CASSPTSGYEQYF. Written as DNA, the CDR3 is TGTGCCAGCAGCCCCACCTCGGGTTACGAGCAGTACTTC.